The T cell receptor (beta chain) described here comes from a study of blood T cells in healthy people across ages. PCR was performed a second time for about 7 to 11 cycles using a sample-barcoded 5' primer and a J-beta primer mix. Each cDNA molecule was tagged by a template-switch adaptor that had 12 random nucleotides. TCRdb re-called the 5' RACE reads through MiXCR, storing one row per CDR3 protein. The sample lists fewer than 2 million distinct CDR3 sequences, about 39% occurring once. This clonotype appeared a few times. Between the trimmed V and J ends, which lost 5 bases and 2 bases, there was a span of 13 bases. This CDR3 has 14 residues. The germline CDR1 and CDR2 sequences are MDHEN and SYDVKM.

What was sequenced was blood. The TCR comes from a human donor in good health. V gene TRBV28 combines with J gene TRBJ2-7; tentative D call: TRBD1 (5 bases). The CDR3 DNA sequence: TGTGCCAGCAGTCCCTCTCAGGGCGCCTACGAGCAGTACTTC. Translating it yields CASSPSQGAYEQYF.